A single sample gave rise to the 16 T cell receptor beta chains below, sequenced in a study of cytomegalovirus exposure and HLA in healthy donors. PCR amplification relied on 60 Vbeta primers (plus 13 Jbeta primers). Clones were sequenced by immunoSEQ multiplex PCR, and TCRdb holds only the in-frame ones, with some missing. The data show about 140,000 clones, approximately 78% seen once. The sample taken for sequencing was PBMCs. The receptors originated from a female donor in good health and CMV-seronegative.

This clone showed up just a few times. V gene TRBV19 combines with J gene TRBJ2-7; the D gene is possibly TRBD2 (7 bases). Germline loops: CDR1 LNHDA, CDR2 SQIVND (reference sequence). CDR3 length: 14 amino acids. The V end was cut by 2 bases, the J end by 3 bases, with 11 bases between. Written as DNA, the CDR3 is TGTGCCAGTAGTATACGGGGAGGGGGCTACGAGCAGTACTTC. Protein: CASSIRGGGYEQYF.

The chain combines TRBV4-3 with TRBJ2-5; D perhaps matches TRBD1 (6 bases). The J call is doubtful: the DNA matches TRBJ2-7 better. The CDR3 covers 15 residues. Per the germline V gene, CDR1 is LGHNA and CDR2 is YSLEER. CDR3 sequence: CASSQDRQGTYEQYF. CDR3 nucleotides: TGCGCCAGCAGCCAAGATCGGCAGGGGACCTACGAGCAGTACTTC.

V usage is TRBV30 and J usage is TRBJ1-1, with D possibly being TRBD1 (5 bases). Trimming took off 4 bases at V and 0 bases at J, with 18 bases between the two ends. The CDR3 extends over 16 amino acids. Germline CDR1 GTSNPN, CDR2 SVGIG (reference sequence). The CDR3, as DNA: TGTGCCTGGACGAGGCCAGGGTCTATCATGAACACTGAAGCTTTCTTT. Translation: CAWTRPGSIMNTEAFF.

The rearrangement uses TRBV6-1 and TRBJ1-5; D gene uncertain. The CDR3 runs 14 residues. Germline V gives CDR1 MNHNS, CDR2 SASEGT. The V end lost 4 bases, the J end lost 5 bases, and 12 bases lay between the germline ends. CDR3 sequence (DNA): TGTGCCAGCAGTGTACTGACATTTGATCAGCCCCAGCATTTT. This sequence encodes CASSVLTFDQPQHF.

The CDR3 DNA sequence: TGTGCCAGTAGCCCCCTTAGCGGGAGCGTCCCAGATACGCAGTATTTT. This translates into CASSPLSGSVPDTQYF. This chain links TRBV19 with TRBJ2-3, with TRBD2 identical over 9 bases. This CDR3 spans 16 amino acids. The junction had 11 bases not matched to a gene; V was cut back by 6 bases and J by 4 bases. The V gene's germline CDR1 is LNHDA and CDR2 SQIVND (reference sequence).

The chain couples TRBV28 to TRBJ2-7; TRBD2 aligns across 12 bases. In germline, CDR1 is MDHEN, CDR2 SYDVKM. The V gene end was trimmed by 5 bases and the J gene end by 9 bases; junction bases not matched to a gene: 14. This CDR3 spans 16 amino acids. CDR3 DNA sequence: TGTGCCAGCAGTCCGCCGATGGCTAGCGGGAGGGCCTGGCAGTACTTC. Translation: CASSPPMASGRAWQYF. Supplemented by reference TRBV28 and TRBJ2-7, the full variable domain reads DVKVTQSSRYLVKRTGEKVFLECVQDMDHENMFWYRQDPGLGLRLIYFSYDVKMKEKGDIPEGYSVSREKKERFSLILESASTNQTSMYLCASSPPMASGRAWQYFGPGTRLTVT.

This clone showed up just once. DNA for the CDR3: TGTGCCAGTAGTACCCTTAGTATGGCGGGATTCACCCTCCACTTT. Its protein is CASSTLSMAGFTLHF. The gene calls are TRBV19 and TRBJ1-6; D remains unclear. Germline V gene sequence: CDR1 LNHDA, CDR2 SQIVND (reference sequence). Trimming stripped 4 bases from V and 14 bases from J, with 21 bases between. CDR3 length: 15 residues.

CDR3 sequence: CASKRDRRDNEQFF. The CDR3 DNA reads TGTGCCAGCAAACGGGACAGGAGGGACAATGAGCAGTTCTTC. The chain combines TRBV2 with TRBJ2-1, with 8 bases aligning to TRBD1. The germline gives CDR1 SNHLY, CDR2 FYNNEI. There are 14 residues in the CDR3. The V segment lost 7 bases and the J segment 5 bases; nucleotides outside the gene matches: 7.

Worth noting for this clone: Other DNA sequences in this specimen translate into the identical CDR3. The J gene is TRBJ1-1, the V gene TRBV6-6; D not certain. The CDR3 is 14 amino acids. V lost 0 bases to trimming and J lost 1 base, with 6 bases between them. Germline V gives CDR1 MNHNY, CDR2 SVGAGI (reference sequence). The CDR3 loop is CASSYSAGNTEAFF. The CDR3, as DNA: TGTGCCAGCAGTTACTCCGCGGGGAACACTGAAGCTTTCTTT.

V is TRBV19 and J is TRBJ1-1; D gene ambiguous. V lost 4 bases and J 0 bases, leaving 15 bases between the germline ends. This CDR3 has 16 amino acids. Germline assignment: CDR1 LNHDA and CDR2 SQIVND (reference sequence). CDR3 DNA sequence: TGTGCCAGTAGTACCCCCTTAGGAGCTATGAACACTGAAGCTTTCTTT. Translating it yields CASSTPLGAMNTEAFF.

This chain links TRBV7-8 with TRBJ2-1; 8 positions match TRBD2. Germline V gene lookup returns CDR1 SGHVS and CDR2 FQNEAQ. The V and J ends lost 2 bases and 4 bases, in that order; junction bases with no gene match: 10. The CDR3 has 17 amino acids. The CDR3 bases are TGTGCCAGCAGCTTAACCAGTAGCGGGGTATTATACAATGAGCAGTTCTTC. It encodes CASSLTSSGVLYNEQFF.

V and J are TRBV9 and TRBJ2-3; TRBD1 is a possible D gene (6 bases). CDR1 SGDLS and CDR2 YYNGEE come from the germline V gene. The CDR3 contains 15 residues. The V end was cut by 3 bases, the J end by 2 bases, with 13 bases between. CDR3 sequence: CASSAEDSITDTQYF. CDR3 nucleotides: TGTGCCAGCAGCGCCGAGGACAGCATCACAGATACGCAGTATTTT.

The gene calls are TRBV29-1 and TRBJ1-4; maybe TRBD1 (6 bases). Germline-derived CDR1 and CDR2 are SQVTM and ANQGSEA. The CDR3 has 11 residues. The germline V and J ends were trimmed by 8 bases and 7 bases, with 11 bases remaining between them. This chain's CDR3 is CSFLRGEKLFF. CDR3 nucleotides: TGCAGCTTTCTCAGGGGTGAAAAACTGTTTTTT.

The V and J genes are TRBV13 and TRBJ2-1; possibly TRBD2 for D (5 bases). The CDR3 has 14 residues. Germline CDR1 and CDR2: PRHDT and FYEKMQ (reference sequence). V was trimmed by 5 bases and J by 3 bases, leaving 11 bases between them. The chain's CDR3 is CASSPRTRYNEQFF. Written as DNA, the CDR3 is TGTGCCAGCAGCCCCCGGACTCGCTACAATGAGCAGTTCTTC.

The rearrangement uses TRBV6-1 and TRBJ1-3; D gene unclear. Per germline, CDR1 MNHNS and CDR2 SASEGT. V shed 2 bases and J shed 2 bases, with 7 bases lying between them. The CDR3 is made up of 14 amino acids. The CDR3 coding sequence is TGTGCCAGCAGTGAATTAAATACTGGAAACACCATATATTTT. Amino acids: CASSELNTGNTIYF.

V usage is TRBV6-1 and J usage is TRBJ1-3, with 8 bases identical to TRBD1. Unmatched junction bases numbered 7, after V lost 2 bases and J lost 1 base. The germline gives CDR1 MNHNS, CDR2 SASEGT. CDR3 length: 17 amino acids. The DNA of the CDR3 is TGTGCCAGCAGTGAATGGGCCCAGGGGGCTTCTGGAAACACCATATATTTT. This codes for CASSEWAQGASGNTIYF.